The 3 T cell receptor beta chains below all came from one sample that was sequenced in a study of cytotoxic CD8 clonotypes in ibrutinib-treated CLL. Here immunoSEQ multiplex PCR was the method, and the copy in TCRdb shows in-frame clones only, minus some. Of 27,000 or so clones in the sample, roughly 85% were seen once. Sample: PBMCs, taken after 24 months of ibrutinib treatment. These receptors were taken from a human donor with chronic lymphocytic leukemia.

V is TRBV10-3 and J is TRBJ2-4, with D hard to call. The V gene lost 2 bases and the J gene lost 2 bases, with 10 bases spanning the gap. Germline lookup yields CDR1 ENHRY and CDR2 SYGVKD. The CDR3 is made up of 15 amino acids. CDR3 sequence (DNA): TGTGCCATCAGTGAGACAGACCGCACCAAAAACATTCAGTACTTC. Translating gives CAISETDRTKNIQYF.

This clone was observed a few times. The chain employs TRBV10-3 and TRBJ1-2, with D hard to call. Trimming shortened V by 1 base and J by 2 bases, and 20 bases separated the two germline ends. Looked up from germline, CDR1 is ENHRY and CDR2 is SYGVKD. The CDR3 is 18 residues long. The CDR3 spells CAISEYSNVGRKNYGYTF. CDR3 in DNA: TGTGCCATCAGTGAGTATTCGAACGTGGGTAGGAAGAACTATGGCTACACCTTC.

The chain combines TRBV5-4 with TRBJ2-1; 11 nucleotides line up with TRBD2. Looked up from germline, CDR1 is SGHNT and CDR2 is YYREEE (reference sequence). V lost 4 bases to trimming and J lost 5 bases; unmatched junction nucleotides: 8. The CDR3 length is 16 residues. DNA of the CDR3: TGTGCCAGCAGCATGTTAGCGGGGGGGCCTCACAATGAGCAGTTCTTC. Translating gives CASSMLAGGPHNEQFF.